A selection of T cell receptor beta chains follows, all from one sample in a study of T cell responses to AZD1222 COVID-19 vaccine. The table came from immunoSEQ multiplex PCR; TCRdb's copy has only in-frame clones and leaves some out. Among about 79,000 clones, 90% to 95% were seen once, and the ten largest hold around 7.1%. This specimen was peripheral blood, taken on day 0 of MenACWY control vaccination. The receptors were sampled from an adult in good health. The CDR3 runs from the conserved cysteine through the conserved F or W. The order of the fields is clone size, J gene, D gene, V gene, CDR3 DNA, CDR3 protein. D genes are given only for firm matches. A row's size may be missing; if present it is once, few, many or a size class.

size: -; J: TRBJ1-6; D: -; V: TRBV2; DNA: TGTGCCAGCAGTGAAGAAAGTACCGGCGGGAATTCACCCCTCCACTTT; CDR3: CASSEESTGGNSPLHF
size: -; J: TRBJ2-7; D: -; V: TRBV7-9; DNA: TGTGCCAGCAGCCCAGACAGTGCCTCCTACGAGCAGTACTTC; CDR3: CASSPDSASYEQYF
size: -; J: TRBJ2-2; D: -; V: TRBV28; DNA: TGTGCCAGCAGTTTAACGGCGGGATCGAACACCGGGGAGCTGTTTTTT; CDR3: CASSLTAGSNTGELFF
size: -; J: TRBJ2-7; D: -; V: TRBV2; DNA: TGTGCCAGCATGGGCGCCTACGAGCAGTACTTC; CDR3: CASMGAYEQYF
size: few; J: TRBJ1-6; D: -; V: TRBV7-6; DNA: TGTGCCAGCAGTCCCCAGTCGGCAGCTCCAAATTCACCCCTCCACTTT; CDR3: CASSPQSAAPNSPLHF
size: -; J: TRBJ1-1; D: -; V: TRBV28; DNA: TGTGCCAGCGGACTTTCGAACCGGGGACACCTTGAAGCTTTCTTT; CDR3: CASGLSNRGHLEAFF
size: -; J: TRBJ1-4; D: -; V: TRBV7-9; DNA: TGTGCCAGCAGCCCAGGGAGTGAAAAACTGTTTTTT; CDR3: CASSPGSEKLFF
size: -; J: TRBJ2-5; D: -; V: TRBV29-1; DNA: TGCAGCGTTGTACGGGGCCAGGGTAAGACCCAGTACTTC; CDR3: CSVVRGQGKTQYF
size: -; J: TRBJ2-1; D: -; V: TRBV7-9; DNA: TGTGCCAGCAGCTTAACCCCAGGGTACAATGAGCAGTTCTTC; CDR3: CASSLTPGYNEQFF
size: -; J: TRBJ2-3; D: -; V: TRBV7-2; DNA: TGTGCCAGCAGCTTACGATCGGGGGCGGCCACAGATACGCAGTATTTT; CDR3: CASSLRSGAATDTQYF
size: -; J: TRBJ1-2; D: -; V: TRBV3-1/TRBV3-2; DNA: TGTGCCAGCAGCCAAAACCCGTGGGATGGCTACACCTTC; CDR3: CASSQNPWDGYTF
size: -; J: TRBJ1-3; D: TRBD1; V: TRBV28; DNA: TGTGCCAGCAGTACCACCGGACAGGGGAGTTCTGGAAACACCATATATTTT; CDR3: CASSTTGQGSSGNTIYF
size: once; J: TRBJ1-2; D: -; V: TRBV7-2; DNA: TGTGCCAGCATCGTACAACCTCCGGGTGGCTACACCTTC; CDR3: CASIVQPPGGYTF
size: -; J: TRBJ2-7; D: TRBD1; V: TRBV24-1; DNA: TGTGCCACCAGTGACCGGACCGGGACAGGGGGCTACGAGCAGTACTTC; CDR3: CATSDRTGTGGYEQYF
size: -; J: TRBJ2-5; D: TRBD2; V: TRBV29-1; DNA: TGCAGCGTCAGTCCCGGGACTAGCGGGAAGGAGACCCAGTACTTC; CDR3: CSVSPGTSGKETQYF
size: -; J: TRBJ2-2; D: -; V: TRBV29-1; DNA: TGCAGCGTTGAACAGCGGAGAGGCGGGGAGCTGTTTTTT; CDR3: CSVEQRRGGELFF
size: -; J: TRBJ2-7; D: TRBD1; V: TRBV30; DNA: TGTGCCTGGAGTCCGGGACAGGGGGCTTACGAGCAGTACTTC; CDR3: CAWSPGQGAYEQYF
size: -; J: TRBJ1-5; D: -; V: TRBV7-9; DNA: TGTGCCAGCAGCTTAGGTGTAGGCAAACGGGGGATGGGAACCCAGCATTTT; CDR3: CASSLGVGKRGMGTQHF